This T cell receptor beta chain was found in a study of blood T cell repertoires in COVID-19. The wider study: The United States, Italy and Spain were the sources of the acute and convalescent COVID-19 samples. Sources were T cells, B-cell-depleted T cells, or PBMCs; the material itself was cDNA or gDNA.

Source study methods: For nucleated cells, counts were estimated from reference gene primer amplification. The data were produced by immunoSEQ multiplex PCR, yet TCRdb's version contains in-frame clones alone and is incomplete. V and J calls and clone size are those listed in that table; D and trimming were worked out from the DNA. The sample carries 90,000 or so clones, about 86% recorded once. This clone is a singleton in its sample. The sequence was obtained from a man aged 60 to 69 with acute or convalescent COVID-19. The sequenced sample was peripheral blood.

CDR3 coding DNA: TGTGCCAGCAGTGATGGGAGTTATAGCAATCAGCCCCAGCATTTT. It is translated as CASSDGSYSNQPQHF. This rearrangement joins TRBV6-1 to TRBJ1-5; D unclear. V was pared by 3 bases and J by 0 bases, with 9 bases between. Germline assignment: CDR1 MNHNS and CDR2 SASEGT. This CDR3 is built from 15 residues.